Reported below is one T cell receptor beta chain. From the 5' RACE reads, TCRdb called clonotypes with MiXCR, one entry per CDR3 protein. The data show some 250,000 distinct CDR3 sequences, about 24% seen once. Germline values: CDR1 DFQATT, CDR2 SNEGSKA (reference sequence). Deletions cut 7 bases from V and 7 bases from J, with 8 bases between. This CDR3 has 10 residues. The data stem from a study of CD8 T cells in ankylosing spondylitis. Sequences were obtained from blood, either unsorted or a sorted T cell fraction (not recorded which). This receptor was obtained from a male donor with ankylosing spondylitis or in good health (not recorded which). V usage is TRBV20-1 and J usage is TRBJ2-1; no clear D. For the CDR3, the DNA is TGCAGTGGAGCCGATAATGAGCAGTTCTTC. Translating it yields CSGADNEQFF.